The clone carrying this TCR beta chain was detected many times. These data originate in a study of identical twins. TCRdb re-analysed the 5' RACE reads in MiXCR, keeping a single row per CDR3 protein. The table shows 700,000 or so distinct CDR3 sequences, with 8.6% occurring only once. CDR1 is SGHRS, CDR2 YFSETQ, per germline. CDR3 length equals 14 residues. V was shortened by 4 bases and J by 2 bases, with 12 bases between the two germline ends. The sample was also reused in another study, on yellow fever vaccine responses in identical twins.

This receptor was obtained from a young woman in good health. Sequenced: PBMCs. The gene calls are TRBV5-1 and TRBJ2-5; D may correspond to TRBD1 or TRBD2 (5 bases each). The CDR3 region has the DNA TGCGCCAGCAGCGGATTCGGGGCGCAAGAGACCCAGTACTTC. Encoded protein: CASSGFGAQETQYF.